This T cell receptor beta chain came from a study of cytomegalovirus exposure and HLA in healthy donors. Study-level background: One earlier analysis, a look at about 179 million T cells, found some 110 million unique TCR beta sequences.

PCR used 60 Vbeta primers and 13 Jbeta primers. Method: immunoSEQ multiplex PCR; TCRdb's copy keeps in-frame clones and lacks some. The table shows more than 130,000 clones, with around 80% occurring only once. Concerning this clone itself: Its antigen is not known.

J gave up 4 bases and V 6 bases, and 6 bases lay outside the gene matches. This CDR3 is built from 15 residues. CDR1 and CDR2 from the germline V gene are MNHEY and SMNVEV (reference sequence). Study findings and constraints: With high specificity and sensitivity, the classifier reportedly diagnosed cytomegalovirus status. A later analysis found that most CMV-associated TCR beta chains appeared HLA-restricted.

This TCR was sampled from a man aged 35 to 55 in good health and CMV-seropositive. Sequences were obtained from PBMCs. V and J are TRBV27 and TRBJ2-1; TRBD2 aligns across 10 bases. Here the CDR3 reads CASRPSGRAYNEQFF. CDR3 sequence (DNA): TGTGCCAGCAGACCCAGCGGGAGGGCGTACAATGAGCAGTTCTTC.